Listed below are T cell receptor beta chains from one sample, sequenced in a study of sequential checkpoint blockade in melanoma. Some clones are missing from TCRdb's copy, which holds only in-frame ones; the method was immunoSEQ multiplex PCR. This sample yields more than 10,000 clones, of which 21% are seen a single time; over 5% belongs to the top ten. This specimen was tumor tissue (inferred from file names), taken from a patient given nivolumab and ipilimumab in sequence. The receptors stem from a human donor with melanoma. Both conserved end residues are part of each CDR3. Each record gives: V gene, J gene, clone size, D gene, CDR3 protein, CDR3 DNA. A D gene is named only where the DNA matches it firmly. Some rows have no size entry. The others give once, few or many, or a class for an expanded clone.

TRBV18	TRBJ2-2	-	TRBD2	CASSPIRAGGLNTGELFF	TGTGCCAGCTCACCCATTAGAGCGGGGGGCCTGAACACCGGGGAGCTGTTTTTT
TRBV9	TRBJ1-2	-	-	CASSVVGTENGYTF	TGTGCCAGCAGCGTAGTAGGGACTGAAAATGGCTACACCTTC
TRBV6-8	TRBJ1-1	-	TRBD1	CASSLRSDRGHMNTEAFF	TGTGCCAGCAGTCTCCGCTCGGACAGGGGGCACATGAACACTGAAGCTTTCTTT
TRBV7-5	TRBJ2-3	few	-	CASPPVGDFLTDTQYF	TGTGCCAGTCCACCGGTTGGGGACTTCCTCACAGATACGCAGTATTTT
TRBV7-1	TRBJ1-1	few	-	CASSSPGDTEAFF	TGTGCCAGCAGCTCCCCGGGCGACACTGAAGCTTTCTTT
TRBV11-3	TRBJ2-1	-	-	CASSLITGLSTNEQFF	TGTGCCAGCAGCTTAATAACGGGACTCTCTACGAATGAGCAGTTCTTC
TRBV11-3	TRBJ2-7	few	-	CASSLVGVSSYEQYF	TGTGCCAGCAGCTTAGTAGGCGTAAGCTCCTACGAGCAGTACTTC
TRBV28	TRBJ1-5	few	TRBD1	CASRDDRAAGQPQHF	TGTGCCAGCAGGGATGACAGGGCGGCTGGGCAGCCCCAGCATTTT
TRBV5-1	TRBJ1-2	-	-	CASSLSPGENYGYTF	TGCGCCAGCAGCTTGTCCCCAGGGGAAAACTATGGCTACACCTTC
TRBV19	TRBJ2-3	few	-	CASRDRGRTDTQYF	TGTGCCAGTAGGGATCGGGGCCGGACAGATACGCAGTATTTT
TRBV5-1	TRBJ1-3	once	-	CASSSGTPVGGNTIYF	TGCGCCAGCAGCTCCGGGACTCCCGTAGGTGGAAACACCATATATTTT
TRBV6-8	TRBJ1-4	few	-	CASIRDWGANEKLFF	TGTGCCAGCATACGGGATTGGGGGGCGAATGAAAAACTGTTTTTT
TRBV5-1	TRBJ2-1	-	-	CASSLVGNLVLDNEQFF	TGCGCCAGCAGCTTGGTAGGGAATCTGGTCTTGGACAATGAGCAGTTCTTC
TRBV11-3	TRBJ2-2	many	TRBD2	CASSPRTSENTGELFF	TGTGCCAGCAGCCCCCGGACTAGCGAGAACACCGGGGAGCTGTTTTTT
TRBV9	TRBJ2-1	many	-	CASGSSYNEQFF	TGTGCCAGCGGGAGTTCCTACAATGAGCAGTTCTTC
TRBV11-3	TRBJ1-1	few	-	CASSLSRARLNTEAFF	TGTGCCAGCAGCTTGTCCCGGGCCAGGTTGAACACTGAAGCTTTCTTT
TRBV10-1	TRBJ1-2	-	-	CASRGYYGYTF	TGCGCCAGCAGAGGCTACTATGGCTACACCTTC
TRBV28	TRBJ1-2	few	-	CASSLDFVGEGGYTF	TGTGCCAGCAGTTTGGATTTCGTAGGAGAGGGAGGCTACACCTTC